In its sample, the clone carrying this TCR beta chain was seen many times. No antigen is known for it. The data were taken from a study of human T cells and chemical hapten exposure. Whole-study context: Sensitization was performed using 2% DPC on an approximately 2 cm by approximately 2 cm upper inner arm skin site. Regarding the study as a whole: As the donors had alopecia, their immune response may differ from healthy people's.

V dropped 0 bases and J dropped 10 bases, with 20 bases sitting between them. In germline, CDR1 is SGHNT, CDR2 YYREEE (reference sequence). The CDR3 contains 16 residues. As to time point: patch test 1, 2 weeks after DPC sensitization. Treatment reported: therapeutic diphenylcyclopropenone sensitization with weekly scalp DPC. TCRdb re-called the RACE reads with MiXCR, one entry per CDR3 protein. Among roughly 120,000 distinct CDR3 sequences, about an eighth were seen once, and the ten largest hold approximately 1.4%. This chain joins TRBV5-4 and TRBJ2-1; maybe TRBD1 (6 bases). The TCR sequence derives from a woman between 50 and 59 years old with alopecia areata. Some clones in this sample may be carry-over from other donors' samples. This material consisted of whole blood, taken in connection with sensitization to the hapten diphenylcyclopropenone (DPC). The CDR3 DNA reads TGTGCCAGCAGCTTGGTGTCTAGCCCAGGGGTGGGGGAGCAGTTCTTC. Its translation: CASSLVSSPGVGEQFF.